Shown below are 5 T cell receptor beta chains from a single sample sequenced in a study of cytomegalovirus exposure and HLA in healthy donors. A multiplex PCR was run with 60 Vbeta primers and 13 Jbeta primers. The method was immunoSEQ multiplex PCR; TCRdb's version includes in-frame clones alone and lacks a portion of them. The sample includes 100,000 to 150,000 clones, about four fifths of them seen just once. The source material was PBMCs. These receptors all come from a woman in her 40s in good health and CMV-seropositive.

The rearrangement joins TRBV29-1 to TRBJ2-2, with D tentatively TRBD2 (5 bases). The germline V and J ends were trimmed by 5 bases and 1 base, with 8 bases remaining between them. The CDR3 loop spans 13 amino acids. Germline values: CDR1 SQVTM, CDR2 ANQGSEA. The CDR3: CSVNGLNTGELFF. The CDR3 region has the DNA TGCAGCGTTAACGGACTGAACACCGGGGAGCTGTTTTTT.

The CDR3 nucleotides read TGCGCCAGCAGTCAGGCAGAAGATTACAATGAGCAGTTCTTC. This gives the protein CASSQAEDYNEQFF. This chain uses TRBV4-1 with TRBJ2-1, with D uncertain. Germline V gives CDR1 MGHRA, CDR2 YSYEKL. The CDR3 loop spans 14 amino acids. Trimming cost V 6 bases and J 4 bases, with 13 bases left between them.

The chain has TRBV28 and TRBJ2-7; 11 bases are a match to TRBD1. CDR3 length: 16 residues. The V gene end was trimmed by 8 bases and the J gene end by 4 bases; junction bases not matched to a gene: 13. The germline V gene encodes CDR1 MDHEN and CDR2 SYDVKM. CDR3 sequence reads: CASAVSGQGVFYEQYF. As DNA, the CDR3 is TGTGCCAGCGCGGTTTCGGGACAGGGGGTCTTTTACGAGCAGTACTTC. Looking up the rest from reference TRBV28 and TRBJ2-7 gives the full variable domain: DVKVTQSSRYLVKRTGEKVFLECVQDMDHENMFWYRQDPGLGLRLIYFSYDVKMKEKGDIPEGYSVSREKKERFSLILESASTNQTSMYLCASAVSGQGVFYEQYFGPGTRLTVT.

The chain combines TRBV7-9 with TRBJ2-7, with D tentatively TRBD2 (6 bases). Trimming left V 2 bases short and J 3 bases short, with 11 bases between. The CDR3 has 14 amino acids. Germline V CDR1 and CDR2: SEHNR, FQNEAQ (reference sequence). Here the CDR3 reads CASSLTSSDYEQYF. The CDR3 coding sequence is TGTGCCAGCAGCTTAACGTCTAGCGACTACGAGCAGTACTTC.

The V call is TRBV29-1, the J call TRBJ2-2; tentative D call: TRBD2 (6 bases). Per germline, CDR1 SQVTM and CDR2 ANQGSEA. CDR3 length: 16 residues. Trimming shortened V by 3 bases and J by 1 base, and 15 bases separated the two germline ends. The CDR3 nucleotides read TGCAGCGTTGAGGGGCTGGCGGGGCAGAACACCGGGGAGCTGTTTTTT. Translating gives CSVEGLAGQNTGELFF.